This TCR beta chain derives from a study of blood T cell repertoires in COVID-19. Across the whole study: PBMCs, B-cell-depleted T cells, or T cells were the source of the cDNA or gDNA that made up the material.

Germline CDR1 SGDLS, CDR2 YYNGEE. V was clipped by 4 bases and J by 6 bases; unmatched bases: 9. The CDR3 consists of 14 residues. Original data processing: Quantification of nucleated cells was approximated via reference gene primer amplification. TCRdb's table, derived via immunoSEQ multiplex PCR, lists solely in-frame clones and lacks some. The DNA gave D and trimming, while V, J and clone size come from that table. The sample has about 130,000 clones, 70% to 85% seen once. The source material was peripheral blood. This chain connects TRBV9 to TRBJ1-1, with 7 bases that match TRBD1. The TCR comes from a woman in her sixties with acute or convalescent COVID-19. The CDR3 DNA is TGTGCCAGCAGCCTCAGGGGGGCTATCTCTGAAGCTTTCTTT. It translates to CASSLRGAISEAFF.